This is a list of T cell receptor beta chains from one sample in a study of T cells expressing NK-cell markers. Using the 5' RACE reads, TCRdb records one entry per CDR3 protein without DNA. The ten most abundant clones cover about 1.5% of a sample with some 440,000 distinct CDR3 sequences. The sample taken for sequencing was blood T cells: a sorted CD56 or NKG2C T cell subset, CD4+ or CD8+ T cells, or bulk PBMC T cells (not recorded which). The receptor set was obtained from a woman aged 45-59 years in good health. The CDR3 runs from the conserved cysteine through the conserved F or W. Each record gives: J gene, V gene, CDR3 protein.

TRBJ2-5 TRBV12-3/TRBV12-4 CASSQTGTGVGETQYF
TRBJ2-1 TRBV15 CATSRDSLAGGPGGNEQFF
TRBJ1-1 TRBV7-8 CASSPRVIMNTEAFF
TRBJ2-1 TRBV18 CASSPFPDNEQFF
TRBJ2-3 TRBV20-1 CSARPTRRERGDTQYF
TRBJ2-2 TRBV20-1 CSAMTSGRFPGELFF
TRBJ2-1 TRBV25-1 CASSGGVGHYYNEQFF
TRBJ2-2 TRBV6-5 CASSYLRGGELFF
TRBJ2-1 TRBV14 CASSPARTSWYEQFF
TRBJ2-7 TRBV5-1 CASSQGLAGEKSYEQYF
TRBJ2-5 TRBV7-8 CASMKGRETQYF
TRBJ1-1 TRBV5-1 CASSLEFGTNTEAFF
TRBJ2-2 TRBV11-3 CASSLDRGRPYGELFF
TRBJ2-1 TRBV7-7 CASSLDPAGGPGVQFF
TRBJ1-2 TRBV29-1 CSVERAGRGRGGYTF
TRBJ2-5 TRBV7-2 CASTEGETQYF
TRBJ1-1 TRBV20-1 CSAGRAQNTEAFF
TRBJ2-1 TRBV20-1 CSARARRLAGVNEQFF
TRBJ1-6 TRBV4-1 CASSQPPGQSPSSYNSPLHF
TRBJ2-3 TRBV7-9 CASSFSAGQGSDTQYF
TRBJ2-2 TRBV3-1 CASRQANTGELFF
TRBJ2-1 TRBV20-1 CSARILGGLSVGNEQFF
TRBJ1-3 TRBV3-1 CASSQDWGGDRRNTIYF